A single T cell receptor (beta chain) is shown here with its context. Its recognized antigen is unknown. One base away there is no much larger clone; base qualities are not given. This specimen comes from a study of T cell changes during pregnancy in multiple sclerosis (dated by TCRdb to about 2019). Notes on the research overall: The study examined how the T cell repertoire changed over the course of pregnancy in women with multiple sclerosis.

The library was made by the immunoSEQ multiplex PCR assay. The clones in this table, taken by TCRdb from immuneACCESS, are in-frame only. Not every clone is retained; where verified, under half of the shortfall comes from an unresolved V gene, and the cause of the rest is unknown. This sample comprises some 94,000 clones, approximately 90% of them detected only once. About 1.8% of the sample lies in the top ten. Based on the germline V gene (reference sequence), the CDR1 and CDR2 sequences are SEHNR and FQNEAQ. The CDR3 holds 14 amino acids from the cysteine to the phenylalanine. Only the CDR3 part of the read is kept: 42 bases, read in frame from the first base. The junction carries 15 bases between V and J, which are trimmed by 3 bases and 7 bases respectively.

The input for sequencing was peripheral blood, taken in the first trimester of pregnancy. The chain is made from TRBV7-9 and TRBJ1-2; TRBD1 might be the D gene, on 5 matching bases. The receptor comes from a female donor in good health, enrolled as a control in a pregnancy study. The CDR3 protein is CASSLGLTDGGYTF. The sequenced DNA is TGTGCCAGCAGCTTGGGACTTACCGACGGTGGCTACACCTTC.